This record covers a single TCR beta chain. What it recognizes is unknown. Participants comprised healthy donors of bone marrow. The primer mix had 60 Vbeta and 13 Jbeta primers. Measured with immunoSEQ multiplex PCR; TCRdb has only the in-frame clones, and not every one. This table holds almost 95,000 clones, roughly 63% found once. The record originates from a study of cytomegalovirus exposure and HLA in healthy donors. Study information: In terms of ancestry, the Caucasian-associated cluster contained about four fifths of the approximately 400 genotyped donors.

Trimming left V 4 bases short and J 7 bases short, with 18 bases between. The germline V gene has CDR1 SGDLS and CDR2 YYNGEE. This CDR3 has 16 residues. General study results and limits: In vitro, three CMV-associated chains proved specific for CMV antigens. Presence/absence comparisons presumed near-even sequencing depth among donors.

Sequencing input: PBMCs. The chain couples TRBV9 to TRBJ1-6; tentative D call: TRBD1 (5 bases). The sequence derives from a man aged 50-60 years in good health and CMV-seronegative. The CDR3 sequence is CASSLGRGSLNSPLHF. For the CDR3, the DNA is TGTGCCAGCAGCCTCGGGAGGGGCTCATTAAATTCACCCCTCCACTTT.